These 17 T cell receptor beta chains were sequenced from one sample in a study of T cell repertoires in cytomegalovirus infection. The antigens these receptors bind are not known. TCRdb ran MiXCR on the reads and lists one entry per CDR3 protein. The repertoire has more than 95,000 distinct CDR3 sequences, 32% of them found once; the top ten carry roughly 58%. The source material was CD8+ T cells from cultured PBMCs, sampled from culture after CMV antigen stimulation. These receptors were obtained from a human donor in good health (CMV status not recorded). Some clones in this sample may be carry-over from other donors' samples.

The chain carries TRBV11-2 and TRBJ2-2, with 13 bases aligning to TRBD2. The CDR3 runs to 18 residues. V lost 5 bases, J lost 0 bases, and 6 bases stayed unmatched. The germline V gene has CDR1 SGHAT and CDR2 FQNNGV. The chain's CDR3 is CASSRTSGGKTNTGELFF. As DNA, the CDR3 is TGTGCCAGCAGCAGGACTAGCGGGGGCAAGACGAACACCGGGGAGCTGTTTTTT. Filled out from reference TRBV11-2 and TRBJ2-2, the complete variable domain reads EAGVAQSPRYKIIEKRQSVAFWCNPISGHATLYWYQQILGQGPKLLIQFQNNGVVDDSQLPKDRFSAERLKGVDSTLKIQPAKLEDSAVYLCASSRTSGGKTNTGELFFGEGSRLTVL.

This chain links TRBV6-2 or TRBV6-3 with TRBJ2-7; D is uncertain. Trimming took off 2 bases at V and 5 bases at J, with 7 bases between the two ends. The CDR3 contains 12 residues. Germline values: CDR1 MNHEY, CDR2 SVGEGT. As DNA, the CDR3 is TGTGCCAGCAGTTACCCGACGAACGAGCAGTACTTC. Protein product: CASSYPTNEQYF.

The rearrangement joins TRBV6-5 to TRBJ2-1; D not resolved. This CDR3 has 11 amino acids. CDR1 and CDR2 (germline): MNHEY, SVGAGI. Trimming removed 4 bases from V and 5 bases from J, with 3 bases in between. DNA for the CDR3: TGTGCCAGCAGTTTCAACAATGAGCAGTTCTTC. As protein: CASSFNNEQFF.

This clonotype was observed a few times. The chain's CDR3 is CASSPEFNYGYTF. CDR3 sequence (DNA): TGTGCCAGCTCACCAGAGTTTAACTATGGCTACACCTTC. The chain employs TRBV18 and TRBJ1-2; no firm D call. Trimming left V 2 bases short and J 1 base short, with 5 bases between. The CDR3 spans 13 residues. Per the germline V gene, CDR1 is KGHSH and CDR2 is LQKENI.

This clonotype was counted a few times. The chain links TRBV19 to TRBJ2-7, with a weak D call TRBD1 (5 bases). Germline V gene sequence: CDR1 LNHDA, CDR2 SQIVND (reference sequence). Trimming took off 2 bases at V and 2 bases at J, with 13 bases between the two ends. The CDR3 has 15 amino acids. The CDR3 sequence is CASSINGALAYEQYF. The DNA for the CDR3 is TGTGCCAGTAGTATAAATGGGGCCCTCGCCTACGAGCAGTACTTC.

A word on this clonotype: This may arise from a read error, as a much more abundant clone is one base away. The gene calls are TRBV25-1 and TRBJ1-6; 8 bases are a match to TRBD1. The CDR3 totals 18 residues. Germline CDR1 MGHDK, CDR2 SYGVNS. The CDR3 bases are TGTGCCAGCAGTTCCCGGACAGGGTTGCACTCCTATAATTCACACCTCCACTTT. Translating it yields CASSSRTGLHSYNSHLHF. Filled out from reference TRBV25-1 and TRBJ1-6, the complete variable domain reads EADIYQTPRYLVIGTGKKITLECSQTMGHDKMYWYQQDPGMELHLIHYSYGVNSTEKGDLSSESTVSRIRTEHFPLTLESARPSHTSQYLCASSSRTGLHSYNSHLHFGNGTRLTVT.

This chain joins TRBV6-1 and TRBJ2-7; D gene unclear. V was pared by 0 bases and J by 3 bases, with 12 bases between. CDR1 MNHNS and CDR2 SASEGT come from the germline V gene. This CDR3 comprises 15 residues. The CDR3 nucleotides read TGTGCCAGCAGTGAAGCATCCGGATTAAGCTACGAGCAGTACTTC. Residues: CASSEASGLSYEQYF.

This clonotype appeared a few times. J is TRBJ1-6 and V is TRBV5-1; D is perhaps TRBD1 (5 bases). V lost 4 bases, J lost 0 bases, and 20 bases lay in between. Germline lookup yields CDR1 SGHRS and CDR2 YFSETQ. The CDR3 length is 19 residues. The CDR3 nucleotides are TGCGCCAGCAGCCCGCAGGGAGGCTACGGAAGCTCCTATAATTCACCCCTCCACTTT. It is translated as CASSPQGGYGSSYNSPLHF.

The chain recombines TRBV7-6 with TRBJ1-5; no reliable D call. Per the germline V gene, CDR1 is SGHVS and CDR2 is FNYEAQ. V lost 5 bases and J lost 1, with 12 bases in between. This CDR3 spans 15 amino acids. CDR3 coding DNA: TGTGCCAGCAGCGGGAGGACGGAGAGCAATCAGCCCCAGCATTTT. This sequence encodes CASSGRTESNQPQHF.

The rearrangement uses TRBV7-2 and TRBJ2-1; D call uncertain. V was cut by 1 base and J by 4 bases, with 14 bases left in between. Per germline, CDR1 SGHTA and CDR2 FQGNSA. This CDR3 contains 16 residues. For the CDR3, the DNA is TGTGCCAGCAGCTTAGGCACCCTTGTTTTTTACAATGAGCAGTTCTTC. It yields the protein CASSLGTLVFYNEQFF.

This clonotype was picked up one time. The chain couples TRBV3-1 to TRBJ1-1; D gene unclear. The CDR3 totals 14 residues. Trimming left V 1 base short and J 12 bases short, with 18 bases between. The germline gives CDR1 LGHDT, CDR2 YNNKEL (reference sequence). The CDR3 loop reads CASSQGTLAERSFF. CDR3 in DNA: TGTGCCAGCAGCCAAGGGACTCTAGCTGAAAGGTCTTTCTTT.

This clonotype was seen many times. The chain has TRBV7-6 and TRBJ1-1; D remains ambiguous. The CDR3 sequence is 14 residues long. Germline CDR1 is SGHVS and CDR2 is FNYEAQ. Deletions cut 3 bases from V and 1 base from J, with 9 bases between. The CDR3 coding sequence is TGTGCCAGCAGCTTCGGTCTGGGGAACACTGAAGCTTTCTTT. Amino acids: CASSFGLGNTEAFF.

The chain recombines TRBV10-2 with TRBJ2-1; weak D call: TRBD2 (7 bases). The CDR3 extends over 16 amino acids. Per the germline V gene, CDR1 is WSHSY and CDR2 is SAAADI. V was shortened by 3 bases and J by 2 bases, with 14 bases between the two germline ends. The CDR3 loop is CASSEWAGAPYNEQFF. CDR3 nucleotides: TGCGCCAGCAGTGAATGGGCGGGGGCACCCTACAATGAGCAGTTCTTC.

The rearrangement links TRBV7-9 to TRBJ2-1; tentative D call: TRBD2 (6 bases). The germline V gene has CDR1 SEHNR and CDR2 FQNEAQ (reference sequence). The V end lost 6 bases, the J end lost 5 bases, and 14 bases lay between the germline ends. The CDR3 runs 14 residues. Here the CDR3 reads CASRPTGGHNEQFF. CDR3 in DNA: TGTGCCAGCAGACCGACTGGAGGGCACAATGAGCAGTTCTTC.

About this clonotype itself: This may be a read error: a much more frequent sequence differs by one nucleotide. The chain carries TRBV7-8 and TRBJ2-1, with TRBD1 matching over 7 bases. The CDR3 totals 15 residues. The germline CDR1 and CDR2 sequences are SGHVS and FQNEAQ. CDR3 loop: CVSSSRTGIGNEQFF. In DNA, the CDR3 is TGTGTCAGCAGCTCGAGGACAGGAATCGGCAATGAGCAGTTCTTC. The whole variable domain, filled in from reference TRBV7-8 and TRBJ2-1, reads GAGVSQSPRYKVAKRGQDVALRCDPISGHVSLFWYQQALGQGPEFLTYFQNEAQLDKSGLPSDRFFAERPEGSVSTLKIQRTQQEDSAVYLCVSSSRTGIGNEQFFGPGTRLTVL.

This clonotype was detected only a few times. The chain combines TRBV7-9 with TRBJ2-5, with unresolved D. This CDR3 region has 13 residues. In germline, CDR1 is SEHNR, CDR2 FQNEAQ (reference sequence). V lost 1 base and J 5 bases, leaving 8 bases between the germline ends. The CDR3 sequence: CASSLEYGETQYF. CDR3 sequence (DNA): TGTGCCAGCAGCTTAGAGTATGGGGAGACCCAGTACTTC.

The chain recombines TRBV27 with TRBJ2-1; D remains unclear. Germline V lookup: CDR1 MNHEY, CDR2 SMNVEV (reference sequence). Trimming stripped 4 bases from V and 2 bases from J, with 9 bases between. The CDR3 covers 14 residues. CDR3 DNA sequence: TGTGCCAGCAGTTACGAGATTACCTACAATGAGCAGTTCTTC. The encoded protein is CASSYEITYNEQFF.